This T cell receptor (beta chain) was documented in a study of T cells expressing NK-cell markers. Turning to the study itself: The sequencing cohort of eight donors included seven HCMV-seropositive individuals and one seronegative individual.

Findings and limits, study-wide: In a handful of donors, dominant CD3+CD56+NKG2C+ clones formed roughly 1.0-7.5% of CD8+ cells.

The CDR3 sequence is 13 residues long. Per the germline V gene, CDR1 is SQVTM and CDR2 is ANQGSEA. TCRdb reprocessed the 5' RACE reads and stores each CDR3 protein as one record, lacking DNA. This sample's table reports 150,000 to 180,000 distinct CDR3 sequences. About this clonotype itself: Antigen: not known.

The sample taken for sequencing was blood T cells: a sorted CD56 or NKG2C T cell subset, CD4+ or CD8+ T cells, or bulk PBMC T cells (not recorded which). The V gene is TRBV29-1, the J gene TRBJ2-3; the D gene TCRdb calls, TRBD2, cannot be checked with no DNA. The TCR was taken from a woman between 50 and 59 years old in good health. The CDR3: CSAGLASTDTQYF.